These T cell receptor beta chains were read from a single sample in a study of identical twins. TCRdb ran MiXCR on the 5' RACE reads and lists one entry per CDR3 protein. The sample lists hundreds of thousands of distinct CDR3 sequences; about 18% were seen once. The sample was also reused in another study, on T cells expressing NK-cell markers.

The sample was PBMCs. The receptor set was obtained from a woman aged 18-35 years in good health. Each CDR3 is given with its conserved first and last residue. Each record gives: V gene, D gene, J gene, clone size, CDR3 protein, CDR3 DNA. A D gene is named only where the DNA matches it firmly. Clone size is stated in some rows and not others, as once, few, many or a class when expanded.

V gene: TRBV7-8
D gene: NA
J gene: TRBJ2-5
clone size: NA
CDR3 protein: CASSHDARIETQYF
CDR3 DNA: TGTGCCAGCAGCCACGATGCTAGGATAGAGACCCAGTACTTC

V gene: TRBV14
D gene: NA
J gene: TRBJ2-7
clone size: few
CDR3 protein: CASSLGVRYEQYF
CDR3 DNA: TGTGCCAGCAGCCTAGGGGTGCGGTACGAGCAGTACTTC

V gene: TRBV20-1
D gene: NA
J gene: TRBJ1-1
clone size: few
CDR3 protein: CSATRSGLAFF
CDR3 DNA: TGCAGTGCCACGCGTTCGGGTTTGGCTTTCTTT

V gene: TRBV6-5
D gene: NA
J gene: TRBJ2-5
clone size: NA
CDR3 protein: CASSYSHGGETQYF
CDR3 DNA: TGTGCCAGCAGTTACAGCCATGGGGGGGAGACCCAGTACTTC

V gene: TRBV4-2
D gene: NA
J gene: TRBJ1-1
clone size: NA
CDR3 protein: CASSQSGTPGTEAFF
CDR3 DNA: TGTGCCAGCAGCCAAAGTGGGACCCCGGGCACTGAAGCTTTCTTT

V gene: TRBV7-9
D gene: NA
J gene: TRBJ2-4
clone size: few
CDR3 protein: CASSLAVGAKNIQYF
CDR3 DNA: TGTGCCAGCAGCTTAGCGGTGGGAGCCAAAAACATTCAGTACTTC

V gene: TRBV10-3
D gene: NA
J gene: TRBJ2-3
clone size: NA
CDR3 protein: CAIRISGGADTQYF
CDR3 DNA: TGTGCCATCAGGATTTCGGGGGGCGCAGATACGCAGTATTTT

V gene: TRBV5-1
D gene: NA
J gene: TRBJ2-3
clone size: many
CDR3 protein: CASSLAGTHTDTQYF
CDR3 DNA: TGCGCCAGCAGCTTGGCCGGGACTCACACAGATACGCAGTATTTT

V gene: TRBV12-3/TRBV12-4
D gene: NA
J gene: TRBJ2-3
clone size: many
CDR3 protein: CASSYRADTQYF
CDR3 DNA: TGTGCCAGCAGTTATAGGGCAGATACGCAGTATTTT

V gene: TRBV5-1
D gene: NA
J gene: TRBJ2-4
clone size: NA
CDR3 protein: CASSLEAGKGKNIQYF
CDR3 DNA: TGCGCCAGCAGCTTGGAGGCAGGGAAAGGCAAAAACATTCAGTACTTC

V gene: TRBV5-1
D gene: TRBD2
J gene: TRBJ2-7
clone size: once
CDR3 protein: CASSYRTSGRDEQYF
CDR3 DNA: TGCGCCAGCAGCTACAGGACTAGCGGGAGAGACGAGCAGTACTTC

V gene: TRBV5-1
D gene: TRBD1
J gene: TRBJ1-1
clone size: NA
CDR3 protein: CASSIGTGGRTEAFF
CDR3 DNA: TGCGCCAGCAGCATTGGGACAGGGGGTCGCACTGAAGCTTTCTTT

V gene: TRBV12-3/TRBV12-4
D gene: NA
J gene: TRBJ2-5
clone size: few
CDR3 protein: CASSLETAETQYF
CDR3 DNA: TGTGCCAGCAGTTTAGAAACAGCCGAGACCCAGTACTTC

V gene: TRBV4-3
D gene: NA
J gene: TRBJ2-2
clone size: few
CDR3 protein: CASTRLFTGELFF
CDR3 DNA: TGCGCCAGCACCCGACTTTTCACCGGGGAGCTGTTTTTT

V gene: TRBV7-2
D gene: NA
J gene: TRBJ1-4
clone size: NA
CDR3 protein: CASSLLGIGEKLFF
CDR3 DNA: TGTGCCAGCAGCTTATTAGGGATAGGTGAAAAACTGTTTTTT

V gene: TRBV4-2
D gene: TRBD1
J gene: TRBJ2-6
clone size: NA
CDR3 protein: CASRLPGQGGGANVLTF
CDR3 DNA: TGTGCCAGCAGATTACCGGGACAGGGAGGAGGGGCCAACGTCCTGACTTTC

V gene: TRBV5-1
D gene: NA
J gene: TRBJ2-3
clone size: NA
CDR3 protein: CASSLALTADATDTQYF
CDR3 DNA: TGCGCCAGCAGCTTGGCCTTGACGGCGGATGCCACAGATACGCAGTATTTT

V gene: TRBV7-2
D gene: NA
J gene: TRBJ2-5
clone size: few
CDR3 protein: CASSLGMGAGETQYF
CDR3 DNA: TGTGCCAGCAGCTTAGGCATGGGGGCAGGCGAGACCCAGTACTTC

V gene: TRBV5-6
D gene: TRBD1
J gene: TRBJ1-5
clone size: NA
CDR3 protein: CASSLTGGLNQPQHF
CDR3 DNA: TGTGCCAGCAGCTTGACAGGGGGCCTTAATCAGCCCCAGCATTTT

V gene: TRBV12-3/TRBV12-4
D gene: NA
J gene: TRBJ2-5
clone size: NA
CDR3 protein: CASSTRVEETQYF
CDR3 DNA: TGTGCCAGCAGTACCAGGGTGGAAGAGACCCAGTACTTC

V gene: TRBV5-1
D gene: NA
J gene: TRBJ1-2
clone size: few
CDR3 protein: CASSLDTGTGTRGYTF
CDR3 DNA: TGCGCCAGCAGCTTGGATACAGGGACGGGGACTCGAGGCTACACCTTC

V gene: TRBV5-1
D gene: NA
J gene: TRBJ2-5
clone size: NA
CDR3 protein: CASSFIGVEETQYF
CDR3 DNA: TGCGCCAGCAGTTTTATAGGAGTGGAAGAGACCCAGTACTTC

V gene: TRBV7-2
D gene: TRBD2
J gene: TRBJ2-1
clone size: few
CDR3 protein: CASSKGLALYEQFF
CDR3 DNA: TGTGCCAGCAGCAAGGGACTAGCGTTGTATGAGCAGTTCTTC

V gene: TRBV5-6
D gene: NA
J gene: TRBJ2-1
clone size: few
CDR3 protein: CASSDGASWYNEQFF
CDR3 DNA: TGTGCCAGCAGCGACGGTGCTAGCTGGTACAATGAGCAGTTCTTC

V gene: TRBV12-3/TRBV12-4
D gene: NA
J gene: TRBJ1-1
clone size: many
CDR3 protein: CASSLAAEAFF
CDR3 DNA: TGTGCCAGCAGTTTAGCCGCTGAAGCTTTCTTT

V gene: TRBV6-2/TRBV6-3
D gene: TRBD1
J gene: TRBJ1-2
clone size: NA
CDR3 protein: CASSYRTGHNGYTF
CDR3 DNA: TGTGCCAGCAGTTATAGGACAGGCCACAATGGCTACACCTTC

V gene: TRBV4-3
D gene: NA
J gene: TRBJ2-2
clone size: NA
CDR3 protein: CASSPRTATGELFF
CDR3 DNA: TGCGCCAGCAGCCCTAGGACAGCCACCGGGGAGCTGTTTTTT

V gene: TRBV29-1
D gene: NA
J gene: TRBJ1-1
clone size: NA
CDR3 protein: CSVLRFTNTEAFF
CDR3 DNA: TGCAGCGTCCTCAGGTTTACAAACACTGAAGCTTTCTTT

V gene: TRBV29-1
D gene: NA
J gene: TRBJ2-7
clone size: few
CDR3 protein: CSVDGGSLTYEQYF
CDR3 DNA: TGCAGCGTTGATGGGGGGTCCTTGACCTACGAGCAGTACTTC

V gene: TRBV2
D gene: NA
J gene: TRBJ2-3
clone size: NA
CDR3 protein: CASVGQNSPEPQYF
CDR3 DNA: TGTGCCAGCGTGGGGCAAAACTCACCGGAGCCGCAGTATTTT

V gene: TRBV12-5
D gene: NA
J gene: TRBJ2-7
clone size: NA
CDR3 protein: CASGLVTTYEQYF
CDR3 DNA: TGTGCTAGTGGTTTGGTAACGACCTACGAGCAGTACTTC

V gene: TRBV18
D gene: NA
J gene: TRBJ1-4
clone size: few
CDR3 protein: CASSPGAHGKLFF
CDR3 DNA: TGTGCCAGCTCACCTGGAGCCCACGGAAAACTGTTTTTT

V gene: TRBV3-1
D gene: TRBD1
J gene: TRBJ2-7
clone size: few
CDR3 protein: CASSHGDRGPYF
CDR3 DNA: TGTGCCAGCAGCCACGGGGACAGGGGGCCATACTTC

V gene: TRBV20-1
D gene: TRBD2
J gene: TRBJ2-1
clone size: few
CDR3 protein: CSASARTSGTPYSYNEQFF
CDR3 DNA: TGCAGTGCTAGTGCTCGGACTAGCGGGACCCCTTACTCCTACAATGAGCAGTTCTTC

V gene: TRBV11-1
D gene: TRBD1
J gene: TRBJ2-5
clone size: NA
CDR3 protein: CASSPRTGKYQETQYF
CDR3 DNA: TGTGCCAGCAGCCCCAGGACAGGGAAGTACCAAGAGACCCAGTACTTC

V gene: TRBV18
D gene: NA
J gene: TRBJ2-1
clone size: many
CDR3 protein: CASSPGRDEQFF
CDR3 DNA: TGTGCCAGCAGCCCTGGACGGGATGAGCAGTTCTTC

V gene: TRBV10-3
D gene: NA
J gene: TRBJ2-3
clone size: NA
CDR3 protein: CAITARETDTQYF
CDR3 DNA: TGTGCCATTACTGCCCGGGAAACAGATACGCAGTATTTT

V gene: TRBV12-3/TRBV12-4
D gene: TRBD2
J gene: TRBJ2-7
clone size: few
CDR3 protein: CASSPGLGYEQYF
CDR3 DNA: TGTGCCAGCAGCCCGGGACTAGGCTACGAGCAGTACTTC

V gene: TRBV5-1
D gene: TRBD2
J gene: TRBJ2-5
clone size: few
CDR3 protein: CASSSGLAGSQETQYF
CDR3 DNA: TGCGCCAGCAGCTCCGGACTAGCGGGATCACAAGAGACCCAGTACTTC

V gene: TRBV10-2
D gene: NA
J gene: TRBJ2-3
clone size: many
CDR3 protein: CASNPWSRASTDTQYF
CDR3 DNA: TGCGCCAGCAACCCCTGGAGCCGTGCTAGCACAGATACGCAGTATTTT

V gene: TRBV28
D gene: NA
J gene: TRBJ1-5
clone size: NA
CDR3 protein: CASSFPGGGNQPQHF
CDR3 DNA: TGTGCCAGCAGTTTTCCAGGAGGTGGCAATCAGCCCCAGCATTTT

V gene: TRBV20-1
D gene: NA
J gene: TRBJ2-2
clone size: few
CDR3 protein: CSAAGATGELFF
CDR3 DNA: TGCAGTGCTGCGGGCGCAACCGGGGAGCTGTTTTTT

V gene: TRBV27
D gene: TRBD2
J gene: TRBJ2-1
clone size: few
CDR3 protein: CASSLREETSGRAYNEQFF
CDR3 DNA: TGTGCCAGCAGTTTACGAGAAGAAACGAGCGGGAGGGCCTACAATGAGCAGTTCTTC

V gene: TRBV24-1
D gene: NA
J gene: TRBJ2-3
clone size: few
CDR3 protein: CATSDSRVGQSITDTQYF
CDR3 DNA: TGTGCCACCAGTGATTCCCGGGTAGGACAGTCGATCACAGATACGCAGTATTTT

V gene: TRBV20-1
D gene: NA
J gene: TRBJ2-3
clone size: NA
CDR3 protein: CSARDLRPTDTQYF
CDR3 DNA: TGCAGTGCTAGAGATCTCCGCCCAACAGATACGCAGTATTTT

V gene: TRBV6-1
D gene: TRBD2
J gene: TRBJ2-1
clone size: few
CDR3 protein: CASSEPTSGSYEQFF
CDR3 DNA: TGTGCCAGCAGTGAACCGACTAGCGGGAGCTATGAGCAGTTCTTC

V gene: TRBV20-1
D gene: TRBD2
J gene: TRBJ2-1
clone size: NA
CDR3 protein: CSARTSGGRGSYNEQFF
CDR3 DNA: TGCAGTGCAAGGACTAGCGGGGGCCGTGGCTCCTACAATGAGCAGTTCTTC

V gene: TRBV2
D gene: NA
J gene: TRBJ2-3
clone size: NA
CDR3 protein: CASGKTDTQYF
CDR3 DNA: TGTGCCAGCGGTAAGACAGATACGCAGTATTTT

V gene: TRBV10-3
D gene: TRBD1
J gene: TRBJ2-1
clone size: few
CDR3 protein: CAISDETGVTAYNEQFF
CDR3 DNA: TGTGCCATCAGTGATGAAACAGGGGTCACTGCCTACAATGAGCAGTTCTTC

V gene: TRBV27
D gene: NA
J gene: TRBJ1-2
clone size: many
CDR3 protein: CASSLRGGRYGYTF
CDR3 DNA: TGTGCCAGCAGTTTACGGGGGGGCCGCTATGGCTACACCTTC

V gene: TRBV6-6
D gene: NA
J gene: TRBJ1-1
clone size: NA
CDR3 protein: CASRGIGEAFF
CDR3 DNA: TGTGCCAGCAGAGGCATTGGTGAAGCTTTCTTT

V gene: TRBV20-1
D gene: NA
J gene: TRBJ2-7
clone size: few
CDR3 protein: CSARGNAVYEQYF
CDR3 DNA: TGCAGTGCTAGAGGAAACGCCGTCTACGAGCAGTACTTC

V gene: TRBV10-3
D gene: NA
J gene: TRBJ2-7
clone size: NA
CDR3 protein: CAISEVVRQEQYF
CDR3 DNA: TGTGCCATCAGTGAGGTCGTCCGCCAGGAGCAGTACTTC

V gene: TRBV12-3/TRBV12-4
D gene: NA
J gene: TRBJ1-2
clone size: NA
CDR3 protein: CASSWTANYGYTF
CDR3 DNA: TGTGCCAGCAGTTGGACGGCAAACTATGGCTACACCTTC

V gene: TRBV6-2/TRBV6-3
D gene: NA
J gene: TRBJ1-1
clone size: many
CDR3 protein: CASSLRKKGPNTEAFF
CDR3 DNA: TGTGCCAGCAGTTTGCGGAAAAAGGGGCCGAACACTGAAGCTTTCTTT

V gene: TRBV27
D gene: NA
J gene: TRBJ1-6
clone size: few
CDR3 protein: CASSTGTASYNSPLHF
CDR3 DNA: TGTGCCAGCAGCACCGGGACGGCCTCCTATAATTCACCCCTCCACTTT